This is a list of T cell receptor beta chains from one sample in a study of blood T cells in healthy people across ages. TCRdb called the 5' RACE reads again in MiXCR, with one record for every CDR3 protein. Among under 1,100,000 distinct CDR3 sequences listed, roughly 24% were seen once. The same specimen was also included in a second study, on T cells of mothers and their children.

Specimen: blood. The source is a girl aged 2-10 years in good health. Each CDR3 is given with its conserved first and last residue. A D gene is named only where the DNA matches it firmly. Clone size appears in some rows only: once, few, many, or a class for an expanded clone.

v_gene,abundance,j_gene,d_gene,CDR3aa,CDR3nt
TRBV29-1,few,TRBJ2-3,-,CSAGTDTQYF,TGCAGCGCCGGAACAGATACGCAGTATTTT
TRBV7-2,-,TRBJ1-1,-,CASSLGGIRGGTEAFF,TGTGCCAGCAGCTTAGGGGGTATCAGGGGAGGGACTGAAGCTTTCTTT
TRBV29-1,-,TRBJ2-1,TRBD2,CSDPSGRALAPNNEQFF,TGCAGCGACCCTAGCGGGAGGGCCCTAGCCCCTAACAATGAGCAGTTCTTC
TRBV27,few,TRBJ1-1,-,CASSLQGRTEAFF,TGTGCCAGCAGTTTACAGGGAAGGACTGAAGCTTTCTTT
TRBV19,-,TRBJ2-1,TRBD2,CASSRGLADEQFF,TGTGCCAGTAGTAGGGGACTAGCCGATGAGCAGTTCTTC
TRBV20-1,-,TRBJ1-2,-,CSARDRRDPYGYTF,TGCAGTGCTAGAGACCGCAGGGATCCCTACGGCTACACCTTC
TRBV7-9,-,TRBJ2-1,-,CASSSYREEDDEQFF,TGTGCCAGCAGCTCTTACAGGGAAGAAGACGATGAGCAGTTCTTC
TRBV11-2,few,TRBJ2-6,TRBD1,CASSEIKDRGQLGGANVLTF,TGTGCCAGCAGCGAGATTAAGGACAGGGGGCAACTGGGGGGGGCCAACGTCCTGACTTTC
TRBV7-9,-,TRBJ2-5,TRBD1,CASSDRVQATQYF,TGTGCCAGCAGCGACAGGGTTCAGGCGACCCAGTACTTC
TRBV12-3/TRBV12-4,-,TRBJ2-5,-,CASSPWGAQRVQETQYF,TGTGCCAGCAGTCCTTGGGGTGCGCAAAGGGTCCAAGAGACCCAGTACTTC
TRBV29-1,few,TRBJ2-3,-,CSVRDGSTQYF,TGCAGCGTAAGGGACGGCTCGACGCAGTATTTT
TRBV27,few,TRBJ2-6,TRBD1,CASSDLGTAGANVLTF,TGTGCCAGCAGCGACCTAGGGACAGCAGGGGCCAACGTCCTGACTTTC
TRBV11-2,-,TRBJ2-3,-,CASSLFGGGVTDTQYF,TGCGCCAGCAGCTTATTTGGCGGAGGGGTTACAGATACGCAGTATTTT
TRBV29-1,-,TRBJ1-2,-,CSASTTHYGYTF,TGCAGTGCATCAACTACCCACTATGGCTACACCTTC
TRBV11-2,few,TRBJ1-4,-,CASSLAAGLREKLFF,TGTGCCAGCAGCTTAGCGGCAGGGCTTCGGGAAAAACTGTTTTTT